This is a list of T cell receptor beta chains from one sample in a study of blood T cell repertoires in COVID-19. Here immunoSEQ multiplex PCR was the method, and the copy in TCRdb shows in-frame clones only, minus some. The table includes around 95,000 clones, 90% detected once. The sequenced sample consisted of peripheral blood. These TCRs come from a man aged 45 to 65 with acute or convalescent COVID-19. CDR3s include the opening cysteine and the closing phenylalanine or tryptophan. D genes are given only for firm matches. A row's size may be missing; if present it is once, few, many or a size class.

abundance: .; d_gene: TRBD1; j_gene: TRBJ1-3; v_gene: TRBV6-5; CDR3nt: TGTGCCAGCAGCCCACAGGGGGCGGGAAACACCATATATTTT; CDR3aa: CASSPQGAGNTIYF
abundance: .; d_gene: .; j_gene: TRBJ1-3; v_gene: TRBV24-1; CDR3nt: TGTGCCACCAGTGATTCCAGGGTCGCTGGAAACACCATATATTTT; CDR3aa: CATSDSRVAGNTIYF
abundance: .; d_gene: TRBD2; j_gene: TRBJ2-1; v_gene: TRBV24-1; CDR3nt: TGTGCCACCAGTGGGGGGGGGACTAGCATTCATGAGCAGTTCTTC; CDR3aa: CATSGGGTSIHEQFF
abundance: .; d_gene: .; j_gene: TRBJ2-3; v_gene: TRBV5-1; CDR3nt: TGCGCCAGCAGCCCTGCACTAGATACGCAGTATTTT; CDR3aa: CASSPALDTQYF
abundance: .; d_gene: .; j_gene: TRBJ1-1; v_gene: TRBV20-1; CDR3nt: TGCAGTGCTAGTCTAGGCCACACTGAAGCTTTCTTT; CDR3aa: CSASLGHTEAFF
abundance: .; d_gene: .; j_gene: TRBJ2-3; v_gene: TRBV7-9; CDR3nt: TGTGCCAGCAGCTTAGGGGCGGGGCGCACAGATACGCAGTATTTT; CDR3aa: CASSLGAGRTDTQYF
abundance: .; d_gene: TRBD2; j_gene: TRBJ2-3; v_gene: TRBV29-1; CDR3nt: TGCAGCGCTACCCCTCTAGCGGGGCGGGGTACAGATACGCAGTATTTT; CDR3aa: CSATPLAGRGTDTQYF
abundance: .; d_gene: .; j_gene: TRBJ2-1; v_gene: TRBV10-3; CDR3nt: TGTGCCATCAGTGACCCGGAGGCCAATGAGCAGTTCTTC; CDR3aa: CAISDPEANEQFF
abundance: .; d_gene: .; j_gene: TRBJ1-1; v_gene: TRBV4-3; CDR3nt: TGCGCCAGCAGCCGCCATAGGGGCCTTGAAGCTTTCTTT; CDR3aa: CASSRHRGLEAFF
abundance: .; d_gene: .; j_gene: TRBJ2-1; v_gene: TRBV9; CDR3nt: TGTGCCAGCAGCGGTCGTAAGTCGGAGGGAACCCCCTACAATGAGCAGTTCTTC; CDR3aa: CASSGRKSEGTPYNEQFF
abundance: few; d_gene: .; j_gene: TRBJ1-3; v_gene: TRBV7-2; CDR3nt: TGTGCCAGCAGCTCTACTTGGGGGCCTGGAAACACCATATATTTT; CDR3aa: CASSSTWGPGNTIYF
abundance: .; d_gene: TRBD2; j_gene: TRBJ2-1; v_gene: TRBV7-2; CDR3nt: TGTGCCAGCAGCTTAAGAGGGGCTAGCGGGAGGAGGGATGAGCAGTTCTTC; CDR3aa: CASSLRGASGRRDEQFF
abundance: .; d_gene: .; j_gene: TRBJ2-3; v_gene: TRBV7-2; CDR3nt: TGTGCCAGCAGCTCGGGATTTAGCACAGATACGCAGTATTTT; CDR3aa: CASSSGFSTDTQYF
abundance: .; d_gene: TRBD1; j_gene: TRBJ2-7; v_gene: TRBV18; CDR3nt: TGTGCCAGCTCACCAAAGACAGGGGGCTACGAGCAGTACTTC; CDR3aa: CASSPKTGGYEQYF
abundance: .; d_gene: TRBD1; j_gene: TRBJ2-1; v_gene: TRBV19; CDR3nt: TGTGCCAGTAGACGGACAGGGAGCTCCTACAATGAGCAGTTCTTC; CDR3aa: CASRRTGSSYNEQFF
abundance: .; d_gene: TRBD1; j_gene: TRBJ2-7; v_gene: TRBV6-5; CDR3nt: TGTGCCTGCAGAGGGGGCGCTAGGAACGAGCAGTACTTC; CDR3aa: CACRGGARNEQYF
abundance: once; d_gene: TRBD1; j_gene: TRBJ2-7; v_gene: TRBV18; CDR3nt: TGTGCCAGCTCCCAACCGGGGACAGGGGACTACGAGCAGTACTTC; CDR3aa: CASSQPGTGDYEQYF
abundance: .; d_gene: TRBD1; j_gene: TRBJ2-7; v_gene: TRBV5-4; CDR3nt: TGTGCCAGCAGCTTGGGAGGTCGTGGACAGGGGGCTCGCTACGAGCAGTACTTC; CDR3aa: CASSLGGRGQGARYEQYF
abundance: .; d_gene: TRBD2; j_gene: TRBJ2-7; v_gene: TRBV3-1/TRBV3-2; CDR3nt: TGTGCCAGCAGCCGTCCCCTAGCCTTTAGCGGGGGGAACGAGCAGTACTTC; CDR3aa: CASSRPLAFSGGNEQYF
abundance: .; d_gene: .; j_gene: TRBJ2-7; v_gene: TRBV5-1; CDR3nt: TGCGCCAGCAGCCCCGTCCCTGGAGCCGAGCAGTACTTC; CDR3aa: CASSPVPGAEQYF
abundance: .; d_gene: TRBD1; j_gene: TRBJ1-6; v_gene: TRBV6-5; CDR3nt: TGTGCCAGCAGTTACTCGACAGGGGGCTATGAATCACCCCTCCACTTT; CDR3aa: CASSYSTGGYESPLHF
abundance: .; d_gene: TRBD2; j_gene: TRBJ2-1; v_gene: TRBV5-1; CDR3nt: TGCGCCAGCAGCTTGGTAACTAGCGGGAATGATGAGCAGTTCTTC; CDR3aa: CASSLVTSGNDEQFF
abundance: .; d_gene: TRBD2; j_gene: TRBJ2-2; v_gene: TRBV7-9; CDR3nt: TGTGCCAGCAGCCTTAGGGGCGGACTAGCGGGGGACACCGGGGAGCTGTTTTTT; CDR3aa: CASSLRGGLAGDTGELFF
abundance: .; d_gene: .; j_gene: TRBJ2-1; v_gene: TRBV7-9; CDR3nt: TGTGCCAGCATCTTACCGGGGACTCGCTACAATGAGCAGTTCTTC; CDR3aa: CASILPGTRYNEQFF
abundance: .; d_gene: .; j_gene: TRBJ2-1; v_gene: TRBV30; CDR3nt: TGTGCCTGGTCGACTAGCTCCTACAATGAGCAGTTCTTC; CDR3aa: CAWSTSSYNEQFF
abundance: .; d_gene: .; j_gene: TRBJ1-2; v_gene: TRBV3-1/TRBV3-2; CDR3nt: TGTGCCAGCAGCCAAGATCATCCCTGGGCTGGTTATGGCTACACCTTC; CDR3aa: CASSQDHPWAGYGYTF
abundance: .; d_gene: .; j_gene: TRBJ2-2; v_gene: TRBV5-4; CDR3nt: TGTGCCAGCAGCTTGGGACTTAACACCGGGGAGCTGTTTTTT; CDR3aa: CASSLGLNTGELFF
abundance: .; d_gene: .; j_gene: TRBJ1-4; v_gene: TRBV19; CDR3nt: TGTGCCAGTAGTCGAACGGGGGTCGGTTTGACTAATGAAAAACTGTTTTTT; CDR3aa: CASSRTGVGLTNEKLFF
abundance: .; d_gene: TRBD2; j_gene: TRBJ2-7; v_gene: TRBV6-5; CDR3nt: TGTGCCAGCAGCAGAGCGGGGTCTGGGTACGAGCAGTACTTC; CDR3aa: CASSRAGSGYEQYF
abundance: .; d_gene: TRBD1; j_gene: TRBJ2-7; v_gene: TRBV7-9; CDR3nt: TGTGCCAGCAGCCTCCAGGGGGCCTACGAGCAGTACTTC; CDR3aa: CASSLQGAYEQYF
abundance: .; d_gene: TRBD2; j_gene: TRBJ2-5; v_gene: TRBV5-1; CDR3nt: TGCGCCAGCAGCTTGCCGGTCGAGACTAGCGGGGCTCCCGAGACCCAGTACTTC; CDR3aa: CASSLPVETSGAPETQYF
abundance: .; d_gene: .; j_gene: TRBJ1-2; v_gene: TRBV12-3/TRBV12-4; CDR3nt: TGTGCCAGCAGTGGACTGAACTATGGCTACACCTTC; CDR3aa: CASSGLNYGYTF
abundance: .; d_gene: TRBD1; j_gene: TRBJ1-1; v_gene: TRBV25-1; CDR3nt: TGTGCCAGCAGTGAAAGACAGGGAGAGGCTTTCTTT; CDR3aa: CASSERQGEAFF
abundance: .; d_gene: .; j_gene: TRBJ1-6; v_gene: TRBV5-5; CDR3nt: TGTGCCAGCAGCTTGGGAAGGAGTGCGAATTCACCCCTCCACTTT; CDR3aa: CASSLGRSANSPLHF
abundance: .; d_gene: .; j_gene: TRBJ1-4; v_gene: TRBV10-2; CDR3nt: TGCGCCAGCAGTACTTGGGGAAGGGGAACTGAAAAACTGTTTTTT; CDR3aa: CASSTWGRGTEKLFF
abundance: .; d_gene: .; j_gene: TRBJ1-1; v_gene: TRBV6-2/TRBV6-3; CDR3nt: TGTGCCAGCAGTTACTCGAAGGCAGGGCCGATGAGTGAAGCTTTCTTT; CDR3aa: CASSYSKAGPMSEAFF
abundance: .; d_gene: .; j_gene: TRBJ2-7; v_gene: TRBV5-6; CDR3nt: TGTGCCAGCAGCTTCGGACTTGGGAAGTACGAGCAGTACTTC; CDR3aa: CASSFGLGKYEQYF
abundance: .; d_gene: .; j_gene: TRBJ1-1; v_gene: TRBV7-9; CDR3nt: TGTGCCAGCACCAAGACGGAGACTGAAGCTTTCTTT; CDR3aa: CASTKTETEAFF
abundance: .; d_gene: TRBD1; j_gene: TRBJ2-2; v_gene: TRBV18; CDR3nt: TGTGCCAGCTCACCACGACAGGGGGTGAACACCGGGGAGCTGTTTTTT; CDR3aa: CASSPRQGVNTGELFF
abundance: few; d_gene: .; j_gene: TRBJ1-5; v_gene: TRBV7-9; CDR3nt: TGTGCCAGCAGCTTAGTGGGCCGCAACGGGCCCCAGCATTTT; CDR3aa: CASSLVGRNGPQHF